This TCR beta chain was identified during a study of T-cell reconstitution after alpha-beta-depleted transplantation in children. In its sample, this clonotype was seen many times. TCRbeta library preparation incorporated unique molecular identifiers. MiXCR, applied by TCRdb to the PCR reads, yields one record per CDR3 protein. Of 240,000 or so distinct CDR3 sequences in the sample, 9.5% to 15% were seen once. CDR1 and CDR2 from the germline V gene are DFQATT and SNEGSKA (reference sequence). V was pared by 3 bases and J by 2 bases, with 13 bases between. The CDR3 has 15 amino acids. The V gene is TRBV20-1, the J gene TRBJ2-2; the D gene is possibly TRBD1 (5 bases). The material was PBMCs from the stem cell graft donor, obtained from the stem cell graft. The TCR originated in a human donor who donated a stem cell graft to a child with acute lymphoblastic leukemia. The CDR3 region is CSARNPDRNTGELFF. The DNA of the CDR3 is TGCAGTGCTAGGAACCCCGACAGAAACACCGGGGAGCTGTTTTTT.